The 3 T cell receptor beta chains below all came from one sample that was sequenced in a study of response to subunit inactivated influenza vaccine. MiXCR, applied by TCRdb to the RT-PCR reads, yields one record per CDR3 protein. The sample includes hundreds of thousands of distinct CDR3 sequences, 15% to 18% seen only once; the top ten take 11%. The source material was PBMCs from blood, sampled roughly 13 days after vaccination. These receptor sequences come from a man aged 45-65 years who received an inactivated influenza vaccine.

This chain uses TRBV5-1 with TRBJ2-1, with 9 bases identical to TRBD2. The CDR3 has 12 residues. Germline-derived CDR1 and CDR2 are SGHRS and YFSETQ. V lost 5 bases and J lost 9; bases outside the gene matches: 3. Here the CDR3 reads CASSKRGVEQFF. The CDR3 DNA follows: TGCGCCAGCAGTAAGCGGGGGGTTGAGCAGTTCTTC.

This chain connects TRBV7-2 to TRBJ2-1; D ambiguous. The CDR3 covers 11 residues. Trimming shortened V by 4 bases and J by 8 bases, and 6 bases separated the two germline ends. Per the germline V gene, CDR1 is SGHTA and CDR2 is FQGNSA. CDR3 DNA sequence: TGTGCCAGCAGCTCGAGTGATGAGCAGTTCTTC. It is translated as CASSSSDEQFF.

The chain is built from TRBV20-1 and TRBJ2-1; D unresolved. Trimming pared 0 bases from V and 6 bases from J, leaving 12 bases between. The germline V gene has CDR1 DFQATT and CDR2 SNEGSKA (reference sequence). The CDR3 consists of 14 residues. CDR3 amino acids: CSARDYSKSNEQFF. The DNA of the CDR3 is TGCAGTGCTAGAGATTACAGTAAGAGCAATGAGCAGTTCTTC.